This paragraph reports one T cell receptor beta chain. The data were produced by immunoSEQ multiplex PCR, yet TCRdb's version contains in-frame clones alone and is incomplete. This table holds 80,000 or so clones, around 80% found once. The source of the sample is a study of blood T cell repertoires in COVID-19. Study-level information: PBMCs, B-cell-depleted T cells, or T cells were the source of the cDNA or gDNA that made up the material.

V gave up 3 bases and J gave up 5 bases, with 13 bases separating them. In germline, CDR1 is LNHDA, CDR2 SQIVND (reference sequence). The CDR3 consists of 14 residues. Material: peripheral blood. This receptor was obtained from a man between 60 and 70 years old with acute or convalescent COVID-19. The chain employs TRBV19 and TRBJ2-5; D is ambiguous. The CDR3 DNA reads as TGTGCCAGTAGTATTCCCGACACCCTCGAGACCCAGTACTTC. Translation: CASSIPDTLETQYF.